This TCR beta chain stems from a study of shared clonotypes between healthy human individuals. Sorted-subset replicate PCR reactions contained about 200 ng DNA, corresponding to some 30,000 T cell genomes. Sequenced by immunoSEQ multiplex PCR; TCRdb stores in-frame clones only, minus some. Of hundreds of thousands of clones listed, 95% to 98% were seen once; the top ten hold approximately 0.3%. Overall study results and limits: Between a few donors, naive CD4 clonotypes were shared at a level of roughly 5.5%.

The ends lost 3 bases at V and 3 bases at J; junction bases unmatched: 5. The CDR3 has 16 residues. CDR1 is SEHNR, CDR2 FQNEAQ, per germline (reference sequence). Naive-designated CD8 cells lacked CD45RO, were positively enriched for CCR7, and omitted terminally differentiated effector memory CD45RA+ cells. As regards this clone: The target antigen is unknown.

The chain uses TRBV7-9 and TRBJ2-1, with TRBD2 matching over 10 bases. This clonotype originated in a young man in good health. Input material: naive CD8+ T cells sorted from blood. The DNA for the CDR3 is TGTGCCAGCAGCTTTACTAGCGGGGCCATCTACAATGAGCAGTTCTTC. It translates to CASSFTSGAIYNEQFF.